Many counts were recorded for the clone carrying this T cell receptor beta chain. Germline V gene data show CDR1 as SGHVS and CDR2 as FQNEAQ. This CDR3 region has 13 residues. The V segment lost 6 bases and the J segment 0 bases; nucleotides outside the gene matches: 1. This sample is part of a study of early T cells in non-severe SARS-CoV-2 infection. TCRdb reprocessed the 5' RACE reads via MiXCR and lists one record per CDR3 protein. The data show around 33,000 distinct CDR3 sequences, roughly 6% seen once. Source material: whole blood. This rearrangement joins TRBV7-8 to TRBJ1-1; 7 nucleotides line up with TRBD1. The receptor was derived from an adult who was a healthcare worker with PCR-confirmed SARS-CoV-2 infection or an uninfected control (not recorded which). The CDR3 spells CASRGGMNTEAFF. For the CDR3, the DNA is TGTGCCAGCAGAGGGGGCATGAACACTGAAGCTTTCTTT.